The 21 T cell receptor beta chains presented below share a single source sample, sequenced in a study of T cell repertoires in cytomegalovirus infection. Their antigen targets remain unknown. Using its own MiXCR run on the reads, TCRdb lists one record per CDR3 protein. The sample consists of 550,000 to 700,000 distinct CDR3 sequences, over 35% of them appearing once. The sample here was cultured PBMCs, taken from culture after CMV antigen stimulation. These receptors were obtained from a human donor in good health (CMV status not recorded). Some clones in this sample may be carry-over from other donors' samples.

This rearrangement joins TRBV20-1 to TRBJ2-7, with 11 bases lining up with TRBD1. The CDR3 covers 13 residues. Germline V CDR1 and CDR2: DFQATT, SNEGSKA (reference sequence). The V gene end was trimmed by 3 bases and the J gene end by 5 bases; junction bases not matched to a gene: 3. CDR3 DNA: TGCAGTGCTAGCCGGGACAGGGGGAACGAGCAGTACTTC. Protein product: CSASRDRGNEQYF.

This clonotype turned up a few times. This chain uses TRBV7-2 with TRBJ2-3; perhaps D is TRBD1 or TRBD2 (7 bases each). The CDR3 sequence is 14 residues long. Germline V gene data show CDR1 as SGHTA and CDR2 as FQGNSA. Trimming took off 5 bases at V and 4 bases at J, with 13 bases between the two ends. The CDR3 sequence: CASSPQGGPDTQYF. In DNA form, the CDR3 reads TGTGCCAGCAGCCCTCAGGGGGGGCCAGATACGCAGTATTTT.

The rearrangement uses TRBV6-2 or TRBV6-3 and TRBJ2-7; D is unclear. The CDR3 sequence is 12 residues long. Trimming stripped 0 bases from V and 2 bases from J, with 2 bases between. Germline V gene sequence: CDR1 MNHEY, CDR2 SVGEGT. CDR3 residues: CASSYSPYEQYF. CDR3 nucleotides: TGTGCCAGCAGTTACTCCCCCTACGAGCAGTACTTC.

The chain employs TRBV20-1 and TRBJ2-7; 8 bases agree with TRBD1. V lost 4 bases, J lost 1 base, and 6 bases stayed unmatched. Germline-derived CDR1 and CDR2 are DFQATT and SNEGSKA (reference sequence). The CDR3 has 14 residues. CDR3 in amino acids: CSATPGGFSYEQYF. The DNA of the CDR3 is TGCAGTGCTACCCCAGGGGGCTTTTCCTACGAGCAGTACTTC.

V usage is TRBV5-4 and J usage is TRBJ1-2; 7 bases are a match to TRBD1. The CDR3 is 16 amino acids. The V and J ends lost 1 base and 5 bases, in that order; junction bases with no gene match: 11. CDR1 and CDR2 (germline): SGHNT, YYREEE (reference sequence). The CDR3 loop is CASSLPRGGLGYGYTF. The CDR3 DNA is TGTGCCAGCAGCTTGCCCAGGGGGGGCTTAGGGTATGGCTACACCTTC.

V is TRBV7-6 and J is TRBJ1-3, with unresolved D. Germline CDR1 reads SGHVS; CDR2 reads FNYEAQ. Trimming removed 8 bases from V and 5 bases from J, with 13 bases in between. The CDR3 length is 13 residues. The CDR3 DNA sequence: TGTGCCAGCCAGGACGCTGGACGAAACACCATATATTTT. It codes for CASQDAGRNTIYF.

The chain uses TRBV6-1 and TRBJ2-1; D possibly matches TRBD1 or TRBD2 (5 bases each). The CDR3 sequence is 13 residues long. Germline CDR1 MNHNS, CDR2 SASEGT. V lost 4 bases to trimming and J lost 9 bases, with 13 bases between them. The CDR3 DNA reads TGTGCCAGCAGTGGCCCGGGACGAACTGAGCAGTTCTTC. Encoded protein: CASSGPGRTEQFF.

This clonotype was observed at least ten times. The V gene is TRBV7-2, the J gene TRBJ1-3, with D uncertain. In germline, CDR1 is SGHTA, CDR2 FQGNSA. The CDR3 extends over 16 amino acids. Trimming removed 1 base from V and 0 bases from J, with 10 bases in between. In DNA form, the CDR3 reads TGTGCCAGCAGCTTAGTAGGCCTGAACTCTGGAAACACCATATATTTT. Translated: CASSLVGLNSGNTIYF.

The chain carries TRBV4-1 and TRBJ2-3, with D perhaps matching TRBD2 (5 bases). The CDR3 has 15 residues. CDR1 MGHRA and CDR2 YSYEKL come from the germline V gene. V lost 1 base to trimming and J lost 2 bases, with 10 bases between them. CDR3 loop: CASSQVGLNTDTQYF. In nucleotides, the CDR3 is TGCGCCAGCAGCCAAGTAGGACTGAACACAGATACGCAGTATTTT.

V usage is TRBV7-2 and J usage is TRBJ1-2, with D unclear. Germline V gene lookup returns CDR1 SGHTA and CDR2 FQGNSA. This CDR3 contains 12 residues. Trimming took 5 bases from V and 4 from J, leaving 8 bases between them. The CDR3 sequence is CASSLNTYGYTF. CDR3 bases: TGTGCCAGCAGCCTCAACACCTATGGCTACACCTTC.

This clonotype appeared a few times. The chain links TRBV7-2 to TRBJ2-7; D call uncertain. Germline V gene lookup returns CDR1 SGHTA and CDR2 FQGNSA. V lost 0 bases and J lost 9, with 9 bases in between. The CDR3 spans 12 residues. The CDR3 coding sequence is TGTGCCAGCAGCTTAGCCCCCACATGGCAGTACTTC. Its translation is CASSLAPTWQYF.

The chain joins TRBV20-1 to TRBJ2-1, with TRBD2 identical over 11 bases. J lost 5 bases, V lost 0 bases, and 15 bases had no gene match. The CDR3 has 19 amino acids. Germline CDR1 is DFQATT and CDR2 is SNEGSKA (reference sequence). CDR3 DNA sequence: TGCAGTGCTAGAGACCCATGGCTAGCGGGAGGTAGGACTCACAATGAGCAGTTCTTC. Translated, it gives CSARDPWLAGGRTHNEQFF.

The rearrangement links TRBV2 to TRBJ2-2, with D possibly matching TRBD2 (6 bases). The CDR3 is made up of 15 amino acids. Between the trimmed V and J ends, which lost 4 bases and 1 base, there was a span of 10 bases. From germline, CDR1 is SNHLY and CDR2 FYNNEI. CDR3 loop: CASSGSGENTGELFF. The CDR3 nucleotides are TGTGCCAGCAGTGGTAGCGGAGAGAACACCGGGGAGCTGTTTTTT.

The DNA of the CDR3 is TGCGCCAGCAGCGTAGAACTAGCGGGAGAGACAGATACGCAGTATTTT. Translation: CASSVELAGETDTQYF. The chain employs TRBV5-1 and TRBJ2-3, with 11 bases lining up with TRBD2. This CDR3 contains 16 residues. With V trimmed by 4 bases and J by 3 bases, 7 bases remained unmatched. CDR1 and CDR2 from the germline V gene are SGHRS and YFSETQ.

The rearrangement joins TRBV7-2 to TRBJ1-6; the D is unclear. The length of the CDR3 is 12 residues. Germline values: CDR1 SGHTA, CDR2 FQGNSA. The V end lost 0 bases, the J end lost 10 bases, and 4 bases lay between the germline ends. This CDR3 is CASSLAVSPLHF. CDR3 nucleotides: TGTGCCAGCAGCTTAGCGGTGTCACCCCTCCACTTT.

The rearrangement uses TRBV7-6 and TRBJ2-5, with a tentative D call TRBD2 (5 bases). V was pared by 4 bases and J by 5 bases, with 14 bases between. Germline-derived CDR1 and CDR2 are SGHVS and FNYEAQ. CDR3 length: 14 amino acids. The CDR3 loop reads CASSSLPPGETQYF. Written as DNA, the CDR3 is TGTGCCAGCAGCTCCCTCCCCCCGGGGGAGACCCAGTACTTC.

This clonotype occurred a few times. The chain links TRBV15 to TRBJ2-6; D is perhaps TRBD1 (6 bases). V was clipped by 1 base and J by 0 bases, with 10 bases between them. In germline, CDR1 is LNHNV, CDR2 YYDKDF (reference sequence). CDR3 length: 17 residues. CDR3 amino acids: CATSRGQDYSGANVLTF. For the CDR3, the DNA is TGTGCCACCAGCAGAGGACAGGATTACTCTGGGGCCAACGTCCTGACTTTC.

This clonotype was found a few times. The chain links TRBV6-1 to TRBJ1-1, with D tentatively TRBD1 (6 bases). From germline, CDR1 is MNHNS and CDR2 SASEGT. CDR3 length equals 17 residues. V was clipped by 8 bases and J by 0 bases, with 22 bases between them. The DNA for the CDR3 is TGTGCCAGCCCGACCCGGCCCCCCCAGGGGTTGAACACTGAAGCTTTCTTT. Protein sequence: CASPTRPPQGLNTEAFF.

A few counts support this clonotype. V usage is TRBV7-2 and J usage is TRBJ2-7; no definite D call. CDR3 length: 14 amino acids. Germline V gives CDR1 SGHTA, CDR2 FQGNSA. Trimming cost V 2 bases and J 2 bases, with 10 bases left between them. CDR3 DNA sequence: TGTGCCAGCAGCTTAAACCGGGCGCCCTACGAGCAGTACTTC. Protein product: CASSLNRAPYEQYF.

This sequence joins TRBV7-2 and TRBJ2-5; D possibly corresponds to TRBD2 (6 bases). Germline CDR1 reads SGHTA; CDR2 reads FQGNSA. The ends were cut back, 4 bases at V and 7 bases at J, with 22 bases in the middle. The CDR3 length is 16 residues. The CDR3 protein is CASSWTIPQDAGTQYF. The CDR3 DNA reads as TGTGCCAGCAGCTGGACTATCCCCCAAGATGCGGGGACCCAGTACTTC.

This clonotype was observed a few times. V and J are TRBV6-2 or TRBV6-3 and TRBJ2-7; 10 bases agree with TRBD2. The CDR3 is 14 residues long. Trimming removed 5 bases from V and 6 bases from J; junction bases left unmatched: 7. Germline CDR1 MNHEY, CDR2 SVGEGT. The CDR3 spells CASSVQREGAEQYF. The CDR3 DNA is TGTGCCAGCAGTGTTCAGCGGGAGGGGGCCGAGCAGTACTTC.